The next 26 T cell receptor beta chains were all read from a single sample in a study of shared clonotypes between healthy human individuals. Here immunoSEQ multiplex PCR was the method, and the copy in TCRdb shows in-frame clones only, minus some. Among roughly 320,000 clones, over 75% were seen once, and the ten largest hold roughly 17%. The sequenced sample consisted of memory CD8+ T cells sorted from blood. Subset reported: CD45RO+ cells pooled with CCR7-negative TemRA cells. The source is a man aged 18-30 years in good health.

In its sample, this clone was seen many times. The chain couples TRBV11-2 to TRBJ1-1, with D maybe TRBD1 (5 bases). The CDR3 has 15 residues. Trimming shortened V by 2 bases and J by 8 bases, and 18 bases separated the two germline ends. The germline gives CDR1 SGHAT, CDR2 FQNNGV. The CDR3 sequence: CASSLNQGQVIEAFF. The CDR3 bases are TGTGCCAGCAGCTTAAACCAGGGCCAGGTGATCGAAGCTTTCTTT.

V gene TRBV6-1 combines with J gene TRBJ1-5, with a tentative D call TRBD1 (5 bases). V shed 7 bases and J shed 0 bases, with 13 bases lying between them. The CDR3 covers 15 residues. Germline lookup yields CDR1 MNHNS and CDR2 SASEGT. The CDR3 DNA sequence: TGTGCCAGCACCCGCAGGGAACCTAGCAATCAGCCCCAGCATTTT. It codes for CASTRREPSNQPQHF.

CDR3 in DNA: TGTGCCAGCAGTCCCGGGGTAGGATGGTACGAGCAGTACTTC. Protein: CASSPGVGWYEQYF. The rearrangement links TRBV27 to TRBJ2-7; D perhaps matches TRBD2 (5 bases). Germline V gives CDR1 MNHEY, CDR2 SMNVEV (reference sequence). The CDR3 loop spans 14 amino acids. V lost 5 bases to trimming and J lost 4 bases, with 15 bases between them.

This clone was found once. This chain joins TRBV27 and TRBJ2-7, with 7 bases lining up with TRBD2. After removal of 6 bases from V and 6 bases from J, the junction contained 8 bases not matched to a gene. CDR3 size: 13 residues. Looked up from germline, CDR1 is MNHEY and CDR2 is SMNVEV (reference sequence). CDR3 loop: CASSSGLPAEQYF. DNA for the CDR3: TGTGCCAGCAGCTCGGGACTACCCGCCGAGCAGTACTTC.

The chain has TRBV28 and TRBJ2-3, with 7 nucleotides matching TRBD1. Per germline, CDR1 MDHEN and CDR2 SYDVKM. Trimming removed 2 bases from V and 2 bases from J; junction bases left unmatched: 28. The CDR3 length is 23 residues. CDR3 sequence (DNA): TGTGCCAGCAGTTTAAGTCTGTCAGGAGACAGGGCCCCATCAATTATCAACACAGATACGCAGTATTTT. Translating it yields CASSLSLSGDRAPSIINTDTQYF.

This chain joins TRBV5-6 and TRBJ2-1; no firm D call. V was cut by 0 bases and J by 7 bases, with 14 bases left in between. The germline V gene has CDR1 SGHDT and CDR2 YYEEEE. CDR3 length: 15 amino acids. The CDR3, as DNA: TGTGCCAGCAGCTTGGGCTACCTCTCCGGGAATGAGCAGTTCTTC. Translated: CASSLGYLSGNEQFF. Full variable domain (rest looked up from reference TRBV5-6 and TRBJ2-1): DAGVTQSPTHLIKTRGQQVTLRCSPKSGHDTVSWYQQALGQGPQFIFQYYEEEERQRGNFPDRFSGHQFPNYSSELNVNALLLGDSALYLCASSLGYLSGNEQFFGPGTRLTVL.

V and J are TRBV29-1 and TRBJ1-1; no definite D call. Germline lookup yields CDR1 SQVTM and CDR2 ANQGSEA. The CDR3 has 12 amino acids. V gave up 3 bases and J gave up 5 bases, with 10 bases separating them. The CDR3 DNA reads TGCAGCGTTGAGAGGAGCGGGACTGAAGCTTTCTTT. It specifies CSVERSGTEAFF.

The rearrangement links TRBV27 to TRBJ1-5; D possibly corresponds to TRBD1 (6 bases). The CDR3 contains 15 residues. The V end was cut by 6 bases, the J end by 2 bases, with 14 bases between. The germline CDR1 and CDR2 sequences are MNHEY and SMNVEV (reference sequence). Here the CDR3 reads CASRVTGSGNQPQHF. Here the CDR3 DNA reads TGTGCCAGCAGGGTAACAGGGTCCGGCAATCAGCCCCAGCATTTT.

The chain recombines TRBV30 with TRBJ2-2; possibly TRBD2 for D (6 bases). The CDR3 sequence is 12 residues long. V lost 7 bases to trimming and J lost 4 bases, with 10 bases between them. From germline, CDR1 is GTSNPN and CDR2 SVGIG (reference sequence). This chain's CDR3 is CAFMGGTGELFF. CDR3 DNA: TGTGCCTTCATGGGGGGCACCGGGGAGCTGTTTTTT.

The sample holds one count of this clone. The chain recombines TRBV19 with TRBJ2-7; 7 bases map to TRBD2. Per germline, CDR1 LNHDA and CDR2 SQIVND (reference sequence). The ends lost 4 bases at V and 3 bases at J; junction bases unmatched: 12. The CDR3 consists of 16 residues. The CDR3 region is CASSTPWASGFYEQYF. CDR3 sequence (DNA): TGTGCCAGTAGTACGCCCTGGGCTAGCGGTTTCTACGAGCAGTACTTC.

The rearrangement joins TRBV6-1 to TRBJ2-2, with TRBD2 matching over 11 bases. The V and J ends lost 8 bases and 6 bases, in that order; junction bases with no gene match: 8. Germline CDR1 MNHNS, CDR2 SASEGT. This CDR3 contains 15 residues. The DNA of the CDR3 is TGTGCCAGCGGCCATAGCGGGGGGGTGCCCGGGGAGCTGTTTTTT. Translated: CASGHSGGVPGELFF.

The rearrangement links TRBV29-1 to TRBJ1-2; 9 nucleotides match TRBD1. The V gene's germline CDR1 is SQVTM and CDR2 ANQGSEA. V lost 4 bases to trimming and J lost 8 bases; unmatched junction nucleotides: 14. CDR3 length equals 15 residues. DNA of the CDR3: TGCAGCGTTGGGGGGGGACAGGGACCATATGGCGGCTACACCTTC. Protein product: CSVGGGQGPYGGYTF.

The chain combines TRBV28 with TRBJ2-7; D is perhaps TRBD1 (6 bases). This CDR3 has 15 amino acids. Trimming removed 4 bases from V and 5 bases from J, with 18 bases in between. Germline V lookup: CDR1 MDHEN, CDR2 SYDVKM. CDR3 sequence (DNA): TGTGCCAGCAGTTCTGGGGACATCCAGCCCCACGAGCAGTACTTC. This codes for CASSSGDIQPHEQYF.

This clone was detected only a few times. In nucleotides, the CDR3 is TGCGCCAGCAGCCTGACCGCTGGGGGGGCTGGAAACACCATATATTTT. Translating gives CASSLTAGGAGNTIYF. This rearrangement joins TRBV4-1 to TRBJ1-3, with D possibly TRBD1 on 5 matching bases. The V gene's germline CDR1 is MGHRA and CDR2 YSYEKL. There are 16 residues in the CDR3. V was trimmed by 4 bases and J by 2 bases, leaving 15 bases between them.

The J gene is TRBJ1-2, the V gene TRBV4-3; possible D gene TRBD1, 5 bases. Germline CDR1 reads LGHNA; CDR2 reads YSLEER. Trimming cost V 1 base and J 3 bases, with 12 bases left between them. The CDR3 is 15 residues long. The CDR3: CASSQVWGADYGYTF. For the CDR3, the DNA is TGCGCCAGCAGCCAAGTATGGGGCGCTGACTATGGCTACACCTTC.

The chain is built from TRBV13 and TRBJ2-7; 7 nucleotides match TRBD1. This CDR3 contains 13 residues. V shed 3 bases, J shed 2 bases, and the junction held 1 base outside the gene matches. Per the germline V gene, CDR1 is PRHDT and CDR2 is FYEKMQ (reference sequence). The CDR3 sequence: CASSFDRAYEQYF. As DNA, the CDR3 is TGTGCCAGCAGCTTTGACAGGGCCTACGAGCAGTACTTC.

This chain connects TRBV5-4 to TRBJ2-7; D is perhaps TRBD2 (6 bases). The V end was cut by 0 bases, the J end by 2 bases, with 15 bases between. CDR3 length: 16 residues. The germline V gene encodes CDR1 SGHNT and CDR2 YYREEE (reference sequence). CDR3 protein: CASSLVGIAGTYEQYF. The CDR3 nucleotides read TGTGCCAGCAGCTTGGTTGGTATCGCGGGGACCTACGAGCAGTACTTC.

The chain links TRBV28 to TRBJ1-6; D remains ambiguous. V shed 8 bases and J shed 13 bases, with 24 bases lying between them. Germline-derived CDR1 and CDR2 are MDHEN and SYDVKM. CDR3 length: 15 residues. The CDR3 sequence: CASARVLGSITPLHF. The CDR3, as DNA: TGTGCCAGCGCCCGGGTCCTCGGCTCAATTACGCCCCTCCACTTT.

CDR3 loop: CASSARHRENEQYF. CDR3 nucleotide sequence: TGTGCCAGCAGCGCCCGACACAGGGAAAACGAGCAGTACTTC. The chain uses TRBV7-2 and TRBJ2-7; D might be TRBD1 (6 bases). The CDR3 spans 14 residues. Germline V gene lookup returns CDR1 SGHTA and CDR2 FQGNSA. Trimming shortened V by 5 bases and J by 5 bases, and 16 bases separated the two germline ends.

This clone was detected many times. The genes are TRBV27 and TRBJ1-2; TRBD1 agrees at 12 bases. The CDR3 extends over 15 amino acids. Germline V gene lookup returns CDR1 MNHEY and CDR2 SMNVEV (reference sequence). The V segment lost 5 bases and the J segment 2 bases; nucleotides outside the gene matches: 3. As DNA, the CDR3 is TGTGCCAGCAGTCCCGGGACAGGGGGCAACTATGGCTACACCTTC. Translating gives CASSPGTGGNYGYTF.

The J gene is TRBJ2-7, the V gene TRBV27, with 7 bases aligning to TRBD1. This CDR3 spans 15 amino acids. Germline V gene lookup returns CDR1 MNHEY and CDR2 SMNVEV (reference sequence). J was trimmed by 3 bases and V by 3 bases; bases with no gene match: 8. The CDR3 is CASSFMGAGGYEQYF. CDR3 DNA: TGTGCCAGCAGTTTTATGGGAGCAGGGGGCTACGAGCAGTACTTC.

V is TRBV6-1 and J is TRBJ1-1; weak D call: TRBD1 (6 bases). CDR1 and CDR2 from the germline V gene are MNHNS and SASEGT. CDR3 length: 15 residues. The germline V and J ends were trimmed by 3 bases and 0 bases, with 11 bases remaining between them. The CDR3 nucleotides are TGTGCCAGCAGTGAGAGGGGGATGGTGAACACTGAAGCTTTCTTT. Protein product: CASSERGMVNTEAFF.

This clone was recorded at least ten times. The CDR3 coding sequence is TGTGCCAGCACCGCGGGCCCCTCCAAGCCCCAGCATTTT. It specifies CASTAGPSKPQHF. The genes are TRBV6-5 and TRBJ1-5; D is unresolved. V lost 7 bases, J lost 8 bases, and 15 bases lay in between. The CDR3 extends over 13 amino acids. Germline V gives CDR1 MNHEY, CDR2 SVGAGI.

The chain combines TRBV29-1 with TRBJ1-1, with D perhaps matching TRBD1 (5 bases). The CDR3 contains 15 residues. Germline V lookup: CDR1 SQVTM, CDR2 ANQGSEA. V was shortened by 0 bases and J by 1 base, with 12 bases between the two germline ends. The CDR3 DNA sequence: TGCAGCGTTGAAGACACCGGGACGGGGAACACTGAAGCTTTCTTT. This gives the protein CSVEDTGTGNTEAFF.

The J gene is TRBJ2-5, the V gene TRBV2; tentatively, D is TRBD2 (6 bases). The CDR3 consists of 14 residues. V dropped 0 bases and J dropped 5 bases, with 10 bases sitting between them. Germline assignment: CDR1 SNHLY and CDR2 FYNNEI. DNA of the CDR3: TGTGCCAGCAGTGAAGCGTGGGGGGACGAGACCCAGTACTTC. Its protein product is CASSEAWGDETQYF.

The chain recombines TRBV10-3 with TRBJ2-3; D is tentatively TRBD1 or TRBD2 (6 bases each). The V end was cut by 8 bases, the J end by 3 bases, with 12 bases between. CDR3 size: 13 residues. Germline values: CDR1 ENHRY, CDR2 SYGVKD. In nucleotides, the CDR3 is TGTGCCATCCGCGGAGGGGGGACAGATACGCAGTATTTT. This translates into CAIRGGGTDTQYF.